The clone carrying this T cell receptor beta chain turned up a few times. What it binds is not known. These data belong to a study of identical twins. Study observations and caveats: Twins shared beta out-of-frame sequences in excess, but this excess was weaker. Sequences that were out-of-frame, alpha and twin-shared displayed an excess of low generation probability.

Each donor (without exception) was a healthy Caucasian. A universal primer site came from template switching; cDNA carried unique molecular identifiers. TCRdb used MiXCR to reprocess the 5' RACE reads, holding one entry per CDR3 protein. The sample includes about 720,000 distinct CDR3 sequences, over 8.5% seen only once; the top ten take 0.8% to 1%. These data are also associated with another study on yellow fever vaccine responses in identical twins.

Sequencing input: PBMCs. The receptor was derived from a woman aged 18-30 years in good health.

The CDR3 protein is CSVKYRGREVTEAFF. The DNA of the CDR3 is TGCAGCGTTAAATACAGGGGGCGGGAGGTCACTGAAGCTTTCTTT. This chain links TRBV29-1 with TRBJ1-1; the match to TRBD1 covers 9 bases. CDR1 and CDR2 from the germline V gene are SQVTM and ANQGSEA. This CDR3 has 15 residues. The trim removed 5 bases at V and 4 bases at J, leaving 11 bases unmatched.